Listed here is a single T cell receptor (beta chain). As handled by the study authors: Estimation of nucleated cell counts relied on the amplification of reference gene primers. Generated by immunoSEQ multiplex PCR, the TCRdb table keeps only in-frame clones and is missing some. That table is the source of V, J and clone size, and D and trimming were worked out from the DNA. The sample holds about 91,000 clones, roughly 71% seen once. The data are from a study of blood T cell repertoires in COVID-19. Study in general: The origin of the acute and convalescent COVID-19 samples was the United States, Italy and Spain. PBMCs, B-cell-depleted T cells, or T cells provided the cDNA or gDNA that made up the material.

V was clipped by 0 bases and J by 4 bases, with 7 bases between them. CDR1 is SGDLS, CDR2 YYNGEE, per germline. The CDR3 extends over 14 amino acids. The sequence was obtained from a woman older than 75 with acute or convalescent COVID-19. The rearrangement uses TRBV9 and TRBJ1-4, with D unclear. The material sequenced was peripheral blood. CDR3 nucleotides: TGTGCCAGCAGCGTAGCGGGAGGTAATGAAAAACTGTTTTTT. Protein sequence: CASSVAGGNEKLFF.